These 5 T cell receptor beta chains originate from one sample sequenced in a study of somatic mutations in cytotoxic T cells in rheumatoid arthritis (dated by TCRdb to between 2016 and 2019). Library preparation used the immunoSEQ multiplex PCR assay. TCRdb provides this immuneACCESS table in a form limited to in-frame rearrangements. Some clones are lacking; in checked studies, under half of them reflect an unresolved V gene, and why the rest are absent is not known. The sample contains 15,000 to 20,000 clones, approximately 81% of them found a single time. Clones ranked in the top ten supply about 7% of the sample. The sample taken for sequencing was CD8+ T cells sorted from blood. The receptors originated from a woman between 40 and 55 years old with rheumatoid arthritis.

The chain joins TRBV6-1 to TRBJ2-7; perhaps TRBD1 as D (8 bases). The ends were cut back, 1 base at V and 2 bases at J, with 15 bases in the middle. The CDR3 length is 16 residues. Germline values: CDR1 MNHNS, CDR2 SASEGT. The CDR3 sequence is CASSEEQGGGPYEQYF. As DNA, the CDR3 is TGTGCCAGCAGTGAAGAACAGGGGGGGGGTCCCTACGAGCAGTACTTC.

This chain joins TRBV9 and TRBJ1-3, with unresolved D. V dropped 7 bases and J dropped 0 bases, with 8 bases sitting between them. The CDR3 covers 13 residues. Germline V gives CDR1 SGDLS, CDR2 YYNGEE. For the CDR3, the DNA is TGTGCCAGCCGAGGATACTCTGGAAACACCATATATTTT. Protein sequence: CASRGYSGNTIYF. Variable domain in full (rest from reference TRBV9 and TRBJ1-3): DSGVTQTPKHLITATGQRVTLRCSPRSGDLSVYWYQQSLDQGLQFLIQYYNGEERAKGNILERFSAQQFPDLHSELNLSSLELGDSALYFCASRGYSGNTIYFGEGSWLTVV.

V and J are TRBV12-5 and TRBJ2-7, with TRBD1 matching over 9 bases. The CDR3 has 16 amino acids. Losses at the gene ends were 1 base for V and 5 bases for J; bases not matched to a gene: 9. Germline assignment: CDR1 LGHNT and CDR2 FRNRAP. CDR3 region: CASGLDPTGGPHEQYF. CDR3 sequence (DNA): TGTGCTAGTGGTTTGGACCCGACAGGGGGACCCCACGAGCAGTACTTC.

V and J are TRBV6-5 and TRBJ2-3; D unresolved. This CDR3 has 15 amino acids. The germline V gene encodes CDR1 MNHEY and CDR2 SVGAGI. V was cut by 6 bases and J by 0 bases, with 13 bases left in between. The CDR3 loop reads CASRSRGISTDTQYF. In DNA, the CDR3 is TGTGCCAGCAGGAGTAGAGGAATAAGCACAGATACGCAGTATTTT.

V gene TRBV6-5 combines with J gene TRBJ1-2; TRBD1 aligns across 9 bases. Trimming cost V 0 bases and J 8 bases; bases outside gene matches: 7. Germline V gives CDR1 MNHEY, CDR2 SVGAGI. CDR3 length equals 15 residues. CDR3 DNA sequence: TGTGCCAGCAGTTACTCGACAGGGGGTGTGGGAGGCTACACCTTC. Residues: CASSYSTGGVGGYTF.